These T cell receptor beta chains were read from a single sample in a study of beta chain features in type 1 diabetes. Sequenced by immunoSEQ multiplex PCR; TCRdb stores in-frame clones only, minus some. The table has under 200,000 clones, around 8.3% seen once. Sequenced sample: central memory CD4+ T cells from blood. Receptors originate from a woman aged 18-35 years with type 1 diabetes. Both conserved end residues are part of each CDR3. Each record gives: J gene, clone size, D gene, V gene, CDR3 DNA, CDR3 protein. D genes are given only for firm matches. Clone size appears in some rows only: once, few, many, or a class for an expanded clone.

TRBJ2-1 | NA | TRBD1 | TRBV15 | TGTGCCACCAGCAGAGGGTATGGGGGGGGGACAGGGGAGAATGAGCAGTTCTTC | CATSRGYGGGTGENEQFF
TRBJ2-7 | few | TRBD1 | TRBV6-6 | TGTGCCAGCAATCCCGCACAGGGGTTCCACGAGCAGTACTTC | CASNPAQGFHEQYF
TRBJ2-2 | few | NA | TRBV21-1 | TGTGCCAGCAGCCCCCTCCGTAGAGGCCCACGGGGAAGATCCGGGGAGCTGTTTTTT | CASSPLRRGPRGRSGELFF
TRBJ1-2 | NA | TRBD1 | TRBV6-5 | TGTGCCAGCAGGCCGGGGACAGGTTACCTCTATGGCTACACCTTC | CASRPGTGYLYGYTF
TRBJ2-7 | few | NA | TRBV5-1 | TGCGCCAGCAGCTTGATGGGGGCTCTCTCCTACGAGCAGTACTTC | CASSLMGALSYEQYF
TRBJ2-1 | medium-sized | TRBD2 | TRBV4-3 | TGCGCCAGCAGCCGCGAGGGAGGGTCCTACAATGAGCAGTTCTTC | CASSREGGSYNEQFF
TRBJ1-2 | few | NA | TRBV5-1 | TGCGCCAGCAGCTTGGGGTTACAGGGAAACTATGGCTACACCTTC | CASSLGLQGNYGYTF
TRBJ1-6 | NA | NA | TRBV11-2 | TGTGCCAGCAGCTCCTCAGGGGTTGGTTCACCCCTCCACTTT | CASSSSGVGSPLHF
TRBJ2-5 | few | NA | TRBV2 | TGTGCCAGCAGTGGTCAGTTAGAGACCCAGTACTTC | CASSGQLETQYF
TRBJ1-2 | NA | TRBD1 | TRBV9 | TGTGCCAGCAGCGGGGGGACAGGCATGGGCTACACCTTC | CASSGGTGMGYTF
TRBJ2-4 | NA | NA | TRBV5-1 | TGCGCCAGCAGCGATCTAGAAGTTCAGTACTTC | CASSDLEVQYF
TRBJ2-1 | few | NA | TRBV10-3 | TGTGCCATCAGTGAGGGCCGTGAGCAGTTCTTC | CAISEGREQFF
TRBJ1-6 | few | NA | TRBV9 | TGTGCCAGCAGCGAGAGCTCCTATAATTCACCCCTCCACTTT | CASSESSYNSPLHF
TRBJ2-7 | few | NA | TRBV6-6 | TGTGCCAGCAGCCTACTAAAATGGGGCAGCTCCTACGAGCAGTACTTC | CASSLLKWGSSYEQYF
TRBJ2-7 | few | NA | TRBV29-1 | TGCAGCGGGCGGGACAGTCAATACGAGCAGTACTTC | CSGRDSQYEQYF
TRBJ2-6 | NA | TRBD2 | TRBV2 | TGTGCCGCTGGGGGGGCTGGGGCCAACGTCCTGACTTTC | CAAGGAGANVLTF
TRBJ1-2 | NA | NA | TRBV19 | TGTGCCAGTAGTCTCTCCTTTGACTATGGCTACACCTTC | CASSLSFDYGYTF
TRBJ2-3 | few | NA | TRBV5-6 | TGTGCCAGCAGCTCTCCTCAGGGCGGTGGTACGCAGTATTTT | CASSSPQGGGTQYF
TRBJ2-7 | NA | NA | TRBV14 | TGTGCCAGCAGCCTCGGGGGATTCTACGAGCAGTACTTC | CASSLGGFYEQYF
TRBJ1-6 | few | NA | TRBV2 | TGTGCCAGCAGTGAAGCGGCCGGGCGGGATTCACCCCTCCACTTT | CASSEAAGRDSPLHF
TRBJ2-7 | NA | TRBD1 | TRBV18 | TGTGCCAGCTCACCTTCCGCGACCACAGGGGCAAACGAGCAGTACTTC | CASSPSATTGANEQYF
TRBJ2-2 | NA | NA | TRBV5-4 | TGTGCCAGCAGCCCGGATCAGGGGAACACCGGGGAGCTGTTTTTT | CASSPDQGNTGELFF
TRBJ1-1 | few | NA | TRBV30 | TGTGCCTGGAGCCTGGGACAAAAAGCTTTCTTT | CAWSLGQKAFF
TRBJ1-5 | few | NA | TRBV9 | TGTGCCAGCAGCGCCCAGGGGCTCAATCAGCCCCAGCATTTT | CASSAQGLNQPQHF
TRBJ1-2 | NA | NA | TRBV5-1 | TGCGCCAGCAGCCCACAGGGCCCCCCTCTCACCTTC | CASSPQGPPLTF
TRBJ2-1 | few | NA | TRBV10-3 | TGTGCCATCAGGACAGGCTGGGATGAGCAGTTCTTC | CAIRTGWDEQFF
TRBJ2-5 | few | NA | TRBV19 | TGTGCCAGTAGACGACGAACTATTGGGACCCAGTACTTC | CASRRRTIGTQYF
TRBJ2-5 | few | NA | TRBV4-1 | TGCGCCAGCAGCCAAGCGGGGAGCGAGACCCAGTACTTC | CASSQAGSETQYF
TRBJ1-2 | NA | NA | TRBV25-1 | TGTGCCAGCAGTGAATCTTTGGGGAGGGGAAACTATGGCTACACCTTC | CASSESLGRGNYGYTF
TRBJ1-1 | NA | TRBD1 | TRBV7-2 | TGTGCCAGCAGCGTTCAAGGGGGCACGAACACTGAAGCTTTCTTT | CASSVQGGTNTEAFF
TRBJ2-2 | few | NA | TRBV7-9 | TGTGCCAGCAGGGTTGAGAGGGACTGGAACACCGGGGAGCTGTTTTTT | CASRVERDWNTGELFF
TRBJ1-2 | few | NA | TRBV30 | TGTGCCTGGAGTAGGGCAGGGATTTATGGCTACACCTTC | CAWSRAGIYGYTF
TRBJ1-2 | few | NA | TRBV10-3 | TGTGCCATCAGTGGAGACAGCAACAACTATGGCTACACCTTC | CAISGDSNNYGYTF
TRBJ2-7 | few | TRBD1 | TRBV5-4 | TGTGCCAGCAGCCAGGGACAGGGTGTCTCCTACGAGCAGTACTTC | CASSQGQGVSYEQYF